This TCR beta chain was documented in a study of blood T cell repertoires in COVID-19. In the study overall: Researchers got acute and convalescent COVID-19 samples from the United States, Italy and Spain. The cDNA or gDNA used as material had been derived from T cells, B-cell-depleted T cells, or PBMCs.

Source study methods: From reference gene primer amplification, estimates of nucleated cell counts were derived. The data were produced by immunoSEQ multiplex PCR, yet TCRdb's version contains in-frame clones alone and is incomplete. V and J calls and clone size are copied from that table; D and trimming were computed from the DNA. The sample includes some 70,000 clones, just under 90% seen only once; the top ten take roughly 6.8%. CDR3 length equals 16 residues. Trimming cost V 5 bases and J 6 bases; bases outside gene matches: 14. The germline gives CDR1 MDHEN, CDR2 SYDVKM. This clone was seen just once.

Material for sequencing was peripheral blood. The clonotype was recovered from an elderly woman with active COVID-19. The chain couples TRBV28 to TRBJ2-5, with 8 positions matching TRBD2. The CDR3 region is CASSTRGAGGGKTQYF. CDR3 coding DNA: TGTGCCAGCAGTACTCGAGGGGCGGGAGGTGGGAAGACCCAGTACTTC.